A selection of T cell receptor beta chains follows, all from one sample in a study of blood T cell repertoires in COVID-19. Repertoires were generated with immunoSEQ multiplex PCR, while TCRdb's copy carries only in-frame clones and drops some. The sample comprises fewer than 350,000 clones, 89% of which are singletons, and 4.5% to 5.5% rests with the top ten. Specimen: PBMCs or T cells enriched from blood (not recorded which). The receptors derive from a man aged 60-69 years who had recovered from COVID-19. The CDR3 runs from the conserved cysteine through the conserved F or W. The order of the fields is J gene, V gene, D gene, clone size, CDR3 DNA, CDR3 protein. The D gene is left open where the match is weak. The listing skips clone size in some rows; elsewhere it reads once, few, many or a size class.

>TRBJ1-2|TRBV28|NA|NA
TGTGCCAGCAGTTTGGAGCGGGTGGGAGGCTACACCTTC
CASSLERVGGYTF
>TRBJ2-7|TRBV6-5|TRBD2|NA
TGTGCCAGCAGTTCGGGACTAGCGGGATACGAGCAGTACTTC
CASSSGLAGYEQYF
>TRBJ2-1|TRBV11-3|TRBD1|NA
TGTGCCAGCAGCTCTGGGACAGGGGCTTACAATGAGCAGTTCTTC
CASSSGTGAYNEQFF
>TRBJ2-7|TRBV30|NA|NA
TGTGCCTGGAGTGGTCGGACGGGGAGCTACGAGCAGTACTTC
CAWSGRTGSYEQYF
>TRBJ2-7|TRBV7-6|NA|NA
TGTGCCAGCAGCTTGGCAGACAAGGTCGAGCAGTACTTC
CASSLADKVEQYF
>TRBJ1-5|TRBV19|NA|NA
TGTGCCAGTAGTTCCCAGGGTGATCAGCCCCAGCATTTT
CASSSQGDQPQHF
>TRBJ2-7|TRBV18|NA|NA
TGTGCCAGCTCACCACCGAGGGGAGGGGGCGAGCAGTACTTC
CASSPPRGGGEQYF
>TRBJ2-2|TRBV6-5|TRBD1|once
TGTGCCACTAGGGGGGACAGGGGATTAACCGGGGAGCTGTTTTTT
CATRGDRGLTGELFF
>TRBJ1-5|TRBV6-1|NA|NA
TGTGCCAGCAGTGAAGCGGGAGGAAGGATGTATCACGCCCAGCATTTT
CASSEAGGRMYHAQHF
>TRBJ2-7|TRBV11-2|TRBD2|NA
TGTGCCAGCAGCTTCTCAGCGGGGGTTACCTACGAGCAGTACTTC
CASSFSAGVTYEQYF
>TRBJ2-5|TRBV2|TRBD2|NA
TGTGCCAGCAGTAGACTAGCGGGTGGGGAGACCCAGTACTTC
CASSRLAGGETQYF
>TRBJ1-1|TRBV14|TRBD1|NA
TGTGCCAGCAGCCGACAGGGTTACACTGAAGCTTTCTTT
CASSRQGYTEAFF
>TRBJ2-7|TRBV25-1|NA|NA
TGTGCCAGCAGAGGGGGAACCGGGGAGCAGTACTTC
CASRGGTGEQYF
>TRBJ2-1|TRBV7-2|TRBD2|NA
TGTGCCAGCAGCTTCAAGCGGGAAAATGAGCAGTTCTTC
CASSFKRENEQFF
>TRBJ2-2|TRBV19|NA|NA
TGTGCCAGTAGTCGATTAGGGGAGGCGAACACCGGGGAGCTGTTTTTT
CASSRLGEANTGELFF
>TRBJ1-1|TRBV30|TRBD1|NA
TGTGCCTGGGGACAGGGGCTGAACACTGAAGCTTTCTTT
CAWGQGLNTEAFF
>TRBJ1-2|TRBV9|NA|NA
TGTGCCAGCAGCGTAAGCGGCAGTTATAACTATGGCTACACCTTC
CASSVSGSYNYGYTF
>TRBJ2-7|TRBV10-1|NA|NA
TGCGCCAGCAGTGATGAGATACACGAGCAGTACTTC
CASSDEIHEQYF
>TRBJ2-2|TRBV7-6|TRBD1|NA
TGTGCCAGCAGCTCCGTACAGGGGTGGACCGGGGAGCTGTTTTTT
CASSSVQGWTGELFF
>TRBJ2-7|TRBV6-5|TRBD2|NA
TGTGCCAGCAGACAAACTAGCGGGAGTAAGCACGAGCAGTACTTC
CASRQTSGSKHEQYF
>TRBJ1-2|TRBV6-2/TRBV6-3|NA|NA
TGTGCCAGCAGTTACAGGCTCCAGGCCTATGGCTACACCTTC
CASSYRLQAYGYTF
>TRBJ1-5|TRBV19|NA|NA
TGTGCCACCCTAGGGGGACGAGGAAATGGTAATCAGCCCCAGCATTTT
CATLGGRGNGNQPQHF
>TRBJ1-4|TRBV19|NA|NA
TGTGCCAGTAGTTCCTACTTCCAGGGATATGAAAAACTGTTTTTT
CASSSYFQGYEKLFF
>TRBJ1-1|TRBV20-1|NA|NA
TGCAGTGGAGGGCTGAACACTGAAGCTTTCTTT
CSGGLNTEAFF
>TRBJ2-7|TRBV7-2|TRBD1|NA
TGTGCCAGCAGCTTTAACAGGGGAAGCTCCTACGAGCAGTACTTC
CASSFNRGSSYEQYF
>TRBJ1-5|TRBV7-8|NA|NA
TGTGCCAGCAGCTTAGCCAGGGGCAATCAGCCCCAGCATTTT
CASSLARGNQPQHF
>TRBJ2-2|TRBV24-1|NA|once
TGTGCCACCAGTGAGCCCCTGACAGGTTATAGGAACACCGGGGAGCTGTTTTTT
CATSEPLTGYRNTGELFF
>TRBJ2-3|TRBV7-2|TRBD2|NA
TGTGCCAGCAGCTATACTAGCGACAGCACAGATACGCAGTATTTT
CASSYTSDSTDTQYF
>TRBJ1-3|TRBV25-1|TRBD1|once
TGTGCCAGCAGTGAATTACAGGGGGCAGTTGGAAACACCATATATTTT
CASSELQGAVGNTIYF
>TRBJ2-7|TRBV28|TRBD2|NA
TGTGCCAGCAGTTCAGTTTTCCCCGGGACTAGCGGGTACAACTCCTACGAGCAGTACTTC
CASSSVFPGTSGYNSYEQYF
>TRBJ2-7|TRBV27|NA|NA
TGTGCCAGCAGAAAGACAGGGGCCGTAGCGGGAGAGCCCTACGAGCAGTACTTC
CASRKTGAVAGEPYEQYF
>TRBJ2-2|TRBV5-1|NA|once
TGCGCCAGCCGGCCCAGGGTGACCGGGGAGCTGTTTTTT
CASRPRVTGELFF
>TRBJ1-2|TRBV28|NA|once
TGTGCCAGCAGTTCACAGGGTTATGGCTACACCTTC
CASSSQGYGYTF
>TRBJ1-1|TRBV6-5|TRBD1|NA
TGTGCCAGCAGTTACGGGGACAGTCTGGAAGCTTTCTTT
CASSYGDSLEAFF
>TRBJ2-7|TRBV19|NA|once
TGTGCCAGTAGTATGGCGAAGGGACTGGGCTACGAGCAGTACTTC
CASSMAKGLGYEQYF
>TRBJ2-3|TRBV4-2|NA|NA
TGTGCCAGCAGCCAAGATGGTAGAACAGATACGCAGTATTTT
CASSQDGRTDTQYF
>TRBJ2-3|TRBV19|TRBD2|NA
TGTGCCAGTAGTATTCAGCTAGCGGGACGGAGGGCAGATACGCAGTATTTT
CASSIQLAGRRADTQYF
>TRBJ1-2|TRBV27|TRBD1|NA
TGTGCCAGCAGTTTAACGGGACAGGGGGCTGGAGGCTACACCTTC
CASSLTGQGAGGYTF
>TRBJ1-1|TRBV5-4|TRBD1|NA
TGTGCCAGCAGCTCCGGTGGGACAGGGAACACTGAAGCTTTCTTT
CASSSGGTGNTEAFF
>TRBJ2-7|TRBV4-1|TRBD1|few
TGCGCCAGCAGCCAGGACGGGACAGGGGACTCCTACGAGCAGTACTTC
CASSQDGTGDSYEQYF
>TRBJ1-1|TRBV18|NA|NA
TGTGCCAGCTCACAACAGGGGAACACTGAAGCTTTCTTT
CASSQQGNTEAFF
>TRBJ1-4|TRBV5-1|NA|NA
TGCGCCAGCAGCTGGCAGGGTTCCCAGGGTGAAAAACTGTTTTTT
CASSWQGSQGEKLFF
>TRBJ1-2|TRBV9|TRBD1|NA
TGTGCCAGCAGCCCTCTTAGTAGGGGGACAGGGGGCCCCGGCTACACCTTC
CASSPLSRGTGGPGYTF
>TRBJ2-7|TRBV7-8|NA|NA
TGTGCCAGCAGCTTGACAGAAACGGGCTCCTACGAGCAGTACTTC
CASSLTETGSYEQYF
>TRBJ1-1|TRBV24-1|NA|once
TGTGCCACCAGTGAGTCGGGGAGGGGTCCTCGCACTGAAGCTTTCTTT
CATSESGRGPRTEAFF
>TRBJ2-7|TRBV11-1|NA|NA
TGTGCCAGCAGCGAGGGCCGCGACGAGCAGTACTTC
CASSEGRDEQYF
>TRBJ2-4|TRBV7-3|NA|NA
TGTGCCAGCAGCGCAGGGGACGGGAAAAACATTCAGTACTTC
CASSAGDGKNIQYF
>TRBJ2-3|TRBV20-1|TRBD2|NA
TGCAGTGCTAGTGCGGGAGGGGGGCCCACAGATACGCAGTATTTT
CSASAGGGPTDTQYF
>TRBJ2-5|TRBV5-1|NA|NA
TGCGCCAGCAGCCCCGCCGGCGGCCAAGAGACCCAGTACTTC
CASSPAGGQETQYF
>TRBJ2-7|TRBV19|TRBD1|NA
TGTGCCAGTAAAGAAGACAGGGCCTCCTACGAGCAGTACTTC
CASKEDRASYEQYF
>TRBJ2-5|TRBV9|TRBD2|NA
TGTGCCAGCAGCGTAGGGGTACTAGCGGGAGTTAGGGGCCGAGAGACCCAGTACTTC
CASSVGVLAGVRGRETQYF
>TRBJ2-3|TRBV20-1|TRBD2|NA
TGCAGTGCTAGTGGGTCTCTAGCGGGACTTAGCACAGATACGCAGTATTTT
CSASGSLAGLSTDTQYF
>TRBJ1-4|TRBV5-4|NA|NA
TGTGCCAGCAGCTTAACACAGTCTAATGAAAAACTGTTTTTT
CASSLTQSNEKLFF
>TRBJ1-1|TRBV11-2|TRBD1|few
TGTGCCAGCAGCTTGGCCCGACAGGGAATTACTTTCTTT
CASSLARQGITFF